The 10 T cell receptor beta chains presented below share a single source sample, sequenced in a study of memory CD4+ T cells and cytomegalovirus serostatus. Data came from immunoSEQ multiplex PCR; TCRdb stores just in-frame clones and leaves some out. The profile covers 45,000 to 65,000 clones, with around 83% appearing a single time and 2% taken by the ten largest. The sort gate was single viable CD3+CD4+CD8-CD45RO+ cells for memory CD4+ T cells. Sequencing used memory CD4+ T cells from blood. Receptor source: an adult in good health and CMV-seropositive.

Here the CDR3 DNA reads TGTGCCAGCAGTTCGAGGCTAGCGGGGTACAATGAGCAGTTCTTC. This sequence encodes CASSSRLAGYNEQFF. The rearrangement uses TRBV28 and TRBJ2-1, with 9 positions matching TRBD2. V lost 4 bases, J lost 4 bases, and 5 bases stayed unmatched. The length of the CDR3 is 15 residues. CDR1 MDHEN and CDR2 SYDVKM come from the germline V gene. The full variable domain, completed using reference TRBV28 and TRBJ2-1, is DVKVTQSSRYLVKRTGEKVFLECVQDMDHENMFWYRQDPGLGLRLIYFSYDVKMKEKGDIPEGYSVSREKKERFSLILESASTNQTSMYLCASSSRLAGYNEQFFGPGTRLTVL.

The V call is TRBV28, the J call TRBJ1-1; D not resolved. Germline V gene lookup returns CDR1 MDHEN and CDR2 SYDVKM. This CDR3 region has 12 residues. Trimming shortened V by 7 bases and J by 3 bases, and 9 bases separated the two germline ends. The CDR3 DNA follows: TGTGCCAGCATATCAGGCTACACTGAAGCTTTCTTT. Translation: CASISGYTEAFF.

The chain employs TRBV28 and TRBJ2-5, with D possibly TRBD1 on 6 matching bases. Trimming shortened V by 5 bases and J by 5 bases, and 15 bases separated the two germline ends. The CDR3 spans 14 residues. The V gene's germline CDR1 is MDHEN and CDR2 SYDVKM. CDR3 sequence (DNA): TGTGCCAGCAGTCGAATCCAGGGGCGTGAGACCCAGTACTTC. This gives the protein CASSRIQGRETQYF.

J is TRBJ1-3 and V is TRBV28; TRBD1 matches at 8 bases. Trimming cost V 5 bases and J 3 bases; bases outside gene matches: 21. CDR3 length: 20 amino acids. The germline V gene has CDR1 MDHEN and CDR2 SYDVKM. The CDR3 protein is CASSPRLGTGGKGIGNTIYF. The DNA for the CDR3 is TGTGCCAGCAGTCCAAGGCTAGGGACAGGTGGTAAAGGTATTGGAAACACCATATATTTT.

The CDR3 here is CASGTLGNTIYF. The CDR3 region has the DNA TGTGCCAGTGGGACACTCGGAAACACCATATATTTT. The chain combines TRBV6-6 with TRBJ1-3; a weak D match, TRBD1 (6 bases). The CDR3 contains 12 residues. Germline V gives CDR1 MNHNY, CDR2 SVGAGI (reference sequence). V lost 9 bases and J lost 4, with 10 bases in between.

The chain combines TRBV2 with TRBJ2-1, with D tentatively TRBD2 (6 bases). Trimming shortened V by 0 bases and J by 15 bases, and 15 bases separated the two germline ends. The germline V gene encodes CDR1 SNHLY and CDR2 FYNNEI. The CDR3 totals 13 residues. The CDR3 DNA sequence: TGTGCCAGCAGTGAAGCGGCGGGGACTCCCCCGTTCTTC. Translated, it gives CASSEAAGTPPFF.

This clone has a handful of counts. V gene TRBV18 combines with J gene TRBJ2-6, with D possibly matching TRBD1 (5 bases). Germline values: CDR1 KGHSH, CDR2 LQKENI. V was trimmed by 5 bases and J by 0 bases, leaving 8 bases between them. The CDR3 runs to 15 residues. CDR3 in amino acids: CASSDSSSGANVLTF. DNA of the CDR3: TGTGCCAGCTCAGACAGCAGCTCTGGGGCCAACGTCCTGACTTTC.

V gene TRBV18 combines with J gene TRBJ2-5; 7 bases are shared with TRBD1. The V gene's germline CDR1 is KGHSH and CDR2 LQKENI. Trimming removed 6 bases from V and 4 bases from J; junction bases left unmatched: 5. The CDR3 loop spans 13 amino acids. The CDR3 region has the DNA TGTGCCAGCTCTCAAGACAGGGTAGAGACCCAGTACTTC. It translates to CASSQDRVETQYF. The full variable domain, completed using reference TRBV18 and TRBJ2-5, is NAGVMQNPRHLVRRRGQEARLRCSPMKGHSHVYWYRQLPEEGLKFMVYLQKENIIDESGMPKERFSAEFPKEGPSILRIQQVVRGDSAAYFCASSQDRVETQYFGPGTRLLVL.

V and J are TRBV19 and TRBJ2-3, with a possible D match to TRBD1 (6 bases). The germline V and J ends were trimmed by 5 bases and 4 bases, with 13 bases remaining between them. Germline CDR1 reads LNHDA; CDR2 reads SQIVND (reference sequence). This CDR3 has 14 amino acids. DNA of the CDR3: TGTGCCAGTAGTCTCGGGACATCCTCAGATACGCAGTATTTT. Its protein product is CASSLGTSSDTQYF.

The rearrangement joins TRBV11-2 to TRBJ2-5; 11 bases fit TRBD1. CDR3 length: 14 residues. Germline assignment: CDR1 SGHAT and CDR2 FQNNGV. The J segment lost 3 bases and the V segment lost 5 bases, leaving 2 bases of the junction unmatched. CDR3 protein: CASSPGQGEETQYF. For the CDR3, the DNA is TGTGCCAGCAGCCCGGGACAGGGGGAAGAGACCCAGTACTTC.